The source of this T cell receptor beta chain is a study of beta chain features in type 1 diabetes. Overall study: Similarity in age, gender and cell yields was seen between patients and healthy donors. General observations from the study: Researchers report that Type 1 diabetes patients had moderately but significantly shorter TCRB CDR3s across all four CD4+ subsets.

Expressed TCRB transcripts were sequenced because the isolated RNA had all been reverse transcribed beforehand. About 3.6 million reads were obtained on average from naive, central memory and regulatory T cell samples. Only in-frame clones appear in the TCRdb table, and some are missing; sequencing was by immunoSEQ multiplex PCR. The table has 200,000 to 300,000 clones, roughly 22% seen once. Comment on this clone: Its matching antigen is unknown.

Material: naive CD4+ T cells from blood. The receptor comes from a middle-aged woman with type 1 diabetes.

The CDR3 reads CASSASHTMNTEAFF. The DNA for the CDR3 is TGTGCCAGCAGCGCTTCACATACTATGAACACTGAAGCTTTCTTT. The chain has TRBV9 and TRBJ1-1; D unresolved. V lost 3 bases and J lost 0, with 12 bases in between. This CDR3 spans 15 amino acids. Germline lookup yields CDR1 SGDLS and CDR2 YYNGEE.